This entry is about one T cell receptor beta chain. These data belong to a study of blood T cell repertoires in COVID-19. Study-level background: The study drew acute and convalescent COVID-19 samples from the United States, Italy and Spain. PBMCs, B-cell-depleted T cells, or T cells provided the cDNA or gDNA that made up the material.

Profiling relied on immunoSEQ multiplex PCR, and the TCRdb table lists in-frame clones only, not all of them. The table includes about 150,000 clones, around 86% detected once. The CDR3 has 15 amino acids. CDR1 is LGHDT, CDR2 YNNKEL, per germline (reference sequence). V gave up 3 bases and J gave up 2 bases, with 11 bases separating them. The specimen was peripheral blood. The sequence was obtained from a man aged 50 to 60 who had recovered from COVID-19. J is TRBJ2-1 and V is TRBV3-1 (or the pseudogene TRBV3-2); a possible D gene is TRBD2 (5 bases). The CDR3 DNA is TGTGCCAGCAGCCAGAATACCGGGACCTACAATGAGCAGTTCTTC. Protein: CASSQNTGTYNEQFF.